This T cell receptor beta chain derives from a study of T cells after yellow fever vaccination. A single record per CDR3 protein comes from TCRdb applying MiXCR to the 5' RACE reads. The repertoire includes over 300,000 distinct CDR3 sequences, around 6.8% of them detected once, and roughly 19% sits in the top ten. The V end was cut by 1 base, the J end by 4 bases, with 13 bases between. Per germline, CDR1 SGHNT and CDR2 YYREEE (reference sequence). The CDR3 has 15 amino acids. This chain connects TRBV5-4 to TRBJ2-3; possible D gene TRBD2, 6 bases. The source is a man aged 18-30 years who received the YFV17D yellow fever vaccine. This specimen was PBMCs, taken more than 40 days after the first yellow fever vaccination. The CDR3 nucleotides are TGTGCCAGCAGCTTGACGGGGTGGAGGGCAGATACGCAGTATTTT. Translated, it gives CASSLTGWRADTQYF.